This T cell receptor (beta chain) is from a study of T cells in Graves' hyperthyroidism and ophthalmopathy. Germline CDR1 MGHDK, CDR2 SYGVNS. The CDR3 sequence is 14 residues long. Deletions cut 1 base from V and 5 bases from J, with 11 bases between. RNA transcripts were the template for amplifying TCR beta CDR3 regions. Carried out on the TCR CDR3, a first-round RT-PCR used the HTBI primer set. TCRdb processed the multiplex PCR reads anew with MiXCR; each CDR3 protein has one entry. The sample carries over 650,000 distinct CDR3 sequences, 16% recorded once. The material sequenced was blood. The chain recombines TRBV25-1 with TRBJ2-5; no reliable D call. The receptor was derived from a man aged 18 to 30 with Graves' hyperthyroidism. The CDR3 loop is CASSEFDGQETQYF. The CDR3 bases are TGTGCCAGCAGTGAATTCGACGGGCAGGAGACCCAGTACTTC.